Listed here is a single TCR beta chain. In the authors' methods: Filtering was not the same, since immunoSEQ gave junction-only sequences without quality scores. Using immunoSEQ multiplex PCR, the repertoire was profiled, and TCRdb retains in-frame clones only, with some absent. V, J and clone size reflect that table, while D and trimming were determined from the DNA. The sample has a few million clones; over 90% are singletons. This specimen comes from a study of shared clonotypes between healthy human individuals. Germline V gene data show CDR1 as LGHNA and CDR2 as YSLEER. This CDR3 spans 19 amino acids. The trim removed 3 bases at V and 3 bases at J, leaving 19 bases unmatched.

The chain has TRBV4-3 and TRBJ1-1; TRBD1 aligns across 7 bases. The clonotype was recovered from a man aged 18 to 30 in good health. Some clones in this sample may be carry-over from other donors' samples. Sequencing input: naive CD4+ T cells from PBMCs. Sample subset: CD45RA+ positively selected. The CDR3 coding sequence is TGCGCCAGCAGCCAGGTCATCCTCCAATACAGGGGACCTCACACTGAAGCTTTCTTT. Protein product: CASSQVILQYRGPHTEAFF.